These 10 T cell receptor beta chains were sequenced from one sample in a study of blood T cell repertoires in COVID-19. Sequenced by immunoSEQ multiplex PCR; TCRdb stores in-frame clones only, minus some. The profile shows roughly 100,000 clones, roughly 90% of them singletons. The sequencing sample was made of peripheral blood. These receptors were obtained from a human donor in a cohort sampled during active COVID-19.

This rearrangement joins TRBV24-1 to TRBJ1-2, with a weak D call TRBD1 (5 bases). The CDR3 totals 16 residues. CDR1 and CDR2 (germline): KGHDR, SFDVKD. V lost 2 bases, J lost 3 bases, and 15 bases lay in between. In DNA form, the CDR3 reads TGTGCCACCAGTGATTCCACGGGGGGGGAGCACTATGGCTACACCTTC. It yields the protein CATSDSTGGEHYGYTF.

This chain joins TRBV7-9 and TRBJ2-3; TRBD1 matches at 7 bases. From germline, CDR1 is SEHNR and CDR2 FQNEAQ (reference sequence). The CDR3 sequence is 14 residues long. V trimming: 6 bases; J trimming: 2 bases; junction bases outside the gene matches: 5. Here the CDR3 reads CASSRDRHTDTQYF. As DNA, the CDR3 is TGTGCCAGCAGTAGGGACAGACACACAGATACGCAGTATTTT.

In nucleotides, the CDR3 is TGCGCCAGCAGTGAGTCGCGGGTTGTGCAGCCCCAGCATTTT. Translating it yields CASSESRVVQPQHF. This sequence joins TRBV10-2 and TRBJ1-5; D not certain. The CDR3 runs 14 residues. Looked up from germline, CDR1 is WSHSY and CDR2 is SAAADI. Trimming removed 0 bases at V and 7 bases at J, with 10 bases between.

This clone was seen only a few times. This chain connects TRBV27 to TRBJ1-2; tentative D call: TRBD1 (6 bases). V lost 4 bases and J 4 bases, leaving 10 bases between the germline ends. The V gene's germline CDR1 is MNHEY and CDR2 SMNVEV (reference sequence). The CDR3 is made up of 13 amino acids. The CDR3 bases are TGTGCCAGCAGTTCCGGACAGACCTATGGCTACACCTTC. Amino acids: CASSSGQTYGYTF.

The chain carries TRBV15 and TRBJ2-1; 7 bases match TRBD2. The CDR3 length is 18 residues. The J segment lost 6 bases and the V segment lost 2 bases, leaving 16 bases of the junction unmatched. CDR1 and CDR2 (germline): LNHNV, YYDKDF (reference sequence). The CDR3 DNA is TGTGCCACCAGCAGATATCGAGGACTAGTAAGTGTCGCCAATGAGCAGTTCTTC. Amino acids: CATSRYRGLVSVANEQFF.

The CDR3 is CASSFEGANEQYF. In DNA form, the CDR3 reads TGTGCCAGCAGTTTCGAGGGGGCCAACGAGCAGTACTTC. This chain connects TRBV28 to TRBJ2-7, with 7 bases identical to TRBD1. There are 13 residues in the CDR3. V was pared by 3 bases and J by 5 bases, with 4 bases of the junction left unmatched. Germline V gene sequence: CDR1 MDHEN, CDR2 SYDVKM.

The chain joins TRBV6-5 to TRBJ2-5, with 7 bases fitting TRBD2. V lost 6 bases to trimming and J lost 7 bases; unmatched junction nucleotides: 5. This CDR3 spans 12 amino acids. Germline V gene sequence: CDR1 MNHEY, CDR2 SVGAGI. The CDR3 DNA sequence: TGTGCCAGCAGGGTAGGGGAGGGGACCCAGTACTTC. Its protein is CASRVGEGTQYF.

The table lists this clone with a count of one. This CDR3 reads CASSIGTGTNEQYF. Written as DNA, the CDR3 is TGTGCCAGTAGTATAGGGACAGGGACGAACGAGCAGTACTTC. J is TRBJ2-7 and V is TRBV19; 8 bases align to TRBD1. CDR3 length equals 14 residues. The V segment lost 1 base and the J segment 5 bases; nucleotides outside the gene matches: 4. The germline gives CDR1 LNHDA, CDR2 SQIVND (reference sequence).

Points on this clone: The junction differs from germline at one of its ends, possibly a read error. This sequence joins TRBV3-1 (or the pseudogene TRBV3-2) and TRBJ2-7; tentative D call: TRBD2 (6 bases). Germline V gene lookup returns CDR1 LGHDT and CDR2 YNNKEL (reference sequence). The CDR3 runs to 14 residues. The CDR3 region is CASSQDLEGRRWSF. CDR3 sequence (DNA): TGTGCCAGCAGCCAAGATTTGGAGGGAAGGAGGTGGTCGTTC.

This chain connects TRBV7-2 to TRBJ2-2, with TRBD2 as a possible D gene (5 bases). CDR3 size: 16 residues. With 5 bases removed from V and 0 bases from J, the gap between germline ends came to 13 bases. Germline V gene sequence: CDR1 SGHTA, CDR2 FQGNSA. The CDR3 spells CASSPSRTANTGELFF. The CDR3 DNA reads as TGTGCCAGCAGCCCATCGCGGACTGCGAACACCGGGGAGCTGTTTTTT.